A selection of T cell receptor beta chains follows, all from one sample in a study of blood T cell repertoires in COVID-19. Data came from immunoSEQ multiplex PCR; TCRdb stores just in-frame clones and leaves some out. Of about 300,000 clones in the sample, about 81% are singletons; the top ten hold 1.4% to 1.5%. The specimen sequenced was peripheral blood. These receptors were collected from a human donor with COVID-19, enrolled during active disease. The donor label of this sample is uncertain. Both conserved end residues are part of each CDR3. The order of the fields is J gene, V gene, clone size, CDR3 protein. Size values are once, few and many counts, or a class for expanded clones, and some rows have none.

J gene: TRBJ2-7
V gene: TRBV2
clone size: NA
CDR3 protein: CASSESRAGEQYF

J gene: TRBJ1-2
V gene: TRBV5-1
clone size: NA
CDR3 protein: CASSSPSDRIGGKGYTF

J gene: TRBJ2-7
V gene: TRBV9
clone size: NA
CDR3 protein: CASSGGATSYEQYF

J gene: TRBJ2-1
V gene: TRBV19
clone size: NA
CDR3 protein: CASSGGTTSIVQFF

J gene: TRBJ1-1
V gene: TRBV19
clone size: NA
CDR3 protein: CASSQGRATEAFF

J gene: TRBJ2-3
V gene: TRBV7-2
clone size: NA
CDR3 protein: CASSSGLAGGWGLTDTQYF

J gene: TRBJ2-1
V gene: TRBV30
clone size: NA
CDR3 protein: CAWSSGGAGYNEQFF

J gene: TRBJ2-7
V gene: TRBV4-3
clone size: NA
CDR3 protein: CASSPGWRDRVLSYEQYF

J gene: TRBJ2-1
V gene: TRBV6-2/TRBV6-3
clone size: NA
CDR3 protein: CASSSVWTSATIEQFF

J gene: TRBJ2-2
V gene: TRBV9
clone size: once
CDR3 protein: CASSAHGAGGRSGELFF

J gene: TRBJ2-2
V gene: TRBV6-4
clone size: NA
CDR3 protein: CASSIFGQGATGELFF

J gene: TRBJ1-1
V gene: TRBV12-3/TRBV12-4
clone size: NA
CDR3 protein: CASRLDRVTEAFF

J gene: TRBJ1-1
V gene: TRBV5-6
clone size: NA
CDR3 protein: CASSLAGGGRSTEAFF

J gene: TRBJ2-7
V gene: TRBV27
clone size: NA
CDR3 protein: CASSPGTSRYEQYF

J gene: TRBJ1-5
V gene: TRBV19
clone size: NA
CDR3 protein: CASSRTGFDQPQHF

J gene: TRBJ1-4
V gene: TRBV4-1
clone size: NA
CDR3 protein: CASSQDPRGTGVATNEKLFF

J gene: TRBJ1-1
V gene: TRBV5-4
clone size: NA
CDR3 protein: CASSLVGSGTEAFF

J gene: TRBJ1-2
V gene: TRBV7-9
clone size: NA
CDR3 protein: CASSLVLILSVNYGYTF

J gene: TRBJ2-5
V gene: TRBV21-1
clone size: NA
CDR3 protein: CAPGDRGRQETQYF

J gene: TRBJ1-4
V gene: TRBV28
clone size: NA
CDR3 protein: CASSLITAPNEKLFF

J gene: TRBJ1-2
V gene: TRBV6-5
clone size: NA
CDR3 protein: CASSPLLEVGYTF

J gene: TRBJ1-1
V gene: TRBV12-3/TRBV12-4
clone size: NA
CDR3 protein: CASANRVNTEAFF

J gene: TRBJ2-5
V gene: TRBV11-2
clone size: NA
CDR3 protein: CASSSDDRLQETQYF

J gene: TRBJ1-1
V gene: TRBV6-5
clone size: NA
CDR3 protein: CASRAGADTEAFF

J gene: TRBJ2-7
V gene: TRBV6-5
clone size: NA
CDR3 protein: CASRAQVSSYEQYF

J gene: TRBJ1-5
V gene: TRBV28
clone size: NA
CDR3 protein: CASSPGDRGNQPQHF

J gene: TRBJ2-3
V gene: TRBV6-2/TRBV6-3
clone size: few
CDR3 protein: CASSPPRDITDTQYF

J gene: TRBJ2-3
V gene: TRBV7-3
clone size: NA
CDR3 protein: CASSLDSSTDTQYF

J gene: TRBJ1-1
V gene: TRBV7-3
clone size: NA
CDR3 protein: CASSPQSTGEAFF

J gene: TRBJ2-1
V gene: TRBV19
clone size: NA
CDR3 protein: CASSIRTVNEQFF

J gene: TRBJ1-2
V gene: TRBV19
clone size: NA
CDR3 protein: CASSIGRDRGDGYTF

J gene: TRBJ2-7
V gene: TRBV7-2
clone size: NA
CDR3 protein: CASSLGSASGSLLYEQYF

J gene: TRBJ1-2
V gene: TRBV5-1
clone size: NA
CDR3 protein: CASSLETAGYGYTF

J gene: TRBJ2-1
V gene: TRBV15
clone size: NA
CDR3 protein: CATSLPRTMAAGEQFF

J gene: TRBJ2-5
V gene: TRBV5-6
clone size: NA
CDR3 protein: CASSLQGWETQYF

J gene: TRBJ1-5
V gene: TRBV27
clone size: NA
CDR3 protein: CASSTLPNQPQHF

J gene: TRBJ1-1
V gene: TRBV25-1
clone size: NA
CDR3 protein: CASSESPSRGAFF

J gene: TRBJ2-3
V gene: TRBV6-5
clone size: NA
CDR3 protein: CASSSKGLSDTQYF

J gene: TRBJ2-3
V gene: TRBV7-2
clone size: once
CDR3 protein: CAVEKRDTTDTQYF

J gene: TRBJ1-6
V gene: TRBV27
clone size: NA
CDR3 protein: CASSLRTDSPLHF

J gene: TRBJ1-2
V gene: TRBV4-2
clone size: NA
CDR3 protein: CASSHPGDSLPYGYTF

J gene: TRBJ1-6
V gene: TRBV7-9
clone size: NA
CDR3 protein: CASNLHGTAGLNSPLHF

J gene: TRBJ1-1
V gene: TRBV19
clone size: once
CDR3 protein: CASSITTTGGGTEAFF

J gene: TRBJ1-6
V gene: TRBV18
clone size: once
CDR3 protein: CASSPSISGQGSNSPLHF

J gene: TRBJ2-3
V gene: TRBV5-6
clone size: once
CDR3 protein: CASSLTRSTDTQYF

J gene: TRBJ2-1
V gene: TRBV11-2
clone size: once
CDR3 protein: CASSPASGTYNEQFF

J gene: TRBJ2-2
V gene: TRBV9
clone size: NA
CDR3 protein: CASSVDTANTGELFF

J gene: TRBJ1-5
V gene: TRBV7-2
clone size: NA
CDR3 protein: CASSLWDGGNQPQHF

J gene: TRBJ1-2
V gene: TRBV28
clone size: NA
CDR3 protein: CASSRQVLRGYTF

J gene: TRBJ2-2
V gene: TRBV5-1
clone size: NA
CDR3 protein: CASSLGLAGGNTGELFF

J gene: TRBJ1-2
V gene: TRBV5-8
clone size: NA
CDR3 protein: CASSARQGYGYGYTF

J gene: TRBJ2-3
V gene: TRBV19
clone size: few
CDR3 protein: CASSPGTGGLDTQYF